This is a list of T cell receptor beta chains from one sample in a study of shared clonotypes between healthy human individuals. Sequencing used immunoSEQ multiplex PCR; TCRdb keeps in-frame clones, though not all of them. Seen here are around 2.3 million clones, approximately 95% observed once, and the top ten hold around 0.13%. Input material: naive CD4+ T cells sorted from blood. These receptors were taken from a man younger than 35 in good health. CDR3s include the opening cysteine and the closing phenylalanine or tryptophan. Fields, in order: D gene, clone size, V gene, J gene, CDR3 DNA, CDR3 protein. The D gene is left open where the match is weak. Part of the rows lack a size; the others show once, few, many or a class for expanded clones.

.	once	TRBV6-5	TRBJ1-4	TGTGCCAGCAGTCGGGACGGATCTAATGAAAAACTGTTTTTT	CASSRDGSNEKLFF
.	.	TRBV7-2	TRBJ1-1	TGTGCCAGCAGCTCCGCTACGTTCACTGAAGCTTTCTTT	CASSSATFTEAFF
TRBD2	once	TRBV7-2	TRBJ2-2	TGTGCCAGCAGCTCGGGACTAGTTGACGGGGAGCTGTTTTTT	CASSSGLVDGELFF
TRBD1	.	TRBV19	TRBJ2-7	TGTGCCAGTACCACAGACAGGGGTCGGGAGCAGTACTTC	CASTTDRGREQYF
.	once	TRBV2	TRBJ2-2	TGTGCCAGCAGACAGGCCGGGGAGCTGTTTTTT	CASRQAGELFF
.	.	TRBV9	TRBJ2-3	TGTGCCCGCCGGGCCCCCACGGGGGCCCCAGATACGCAGTATTTT	CARRAPTGAPDTQYF
TRBD1	few	TRBV19	TRBJ2-7	TGTGCCAGTAGTACCACAGGGGCCTACGAGCAGTACTTC	CASSTTGAYEQYF
.	.	TRBV6-6	TRBJ1-5	TGTGCCAGCAGTTACACGGGACTGACTAATCAGCCCCAGCATTTT	CASSYTGLTNQPQHF
.	.	TRBV4-3	TRBJ1-2	TGCGCCAGCAGCCAAGATGGTAACAGTAACTATGGCTACACCTTC	CASSQDGNSNYGYTF
.	.	TRBV18	TRBJ2-1	TGTGCCAGCTCACGGGCAGGGCCGAACAATGAGCAGTTCTTC	CASSRAGPNNEQFF
.	.	TRBV27	TRBJ1-4	TGTGCCAGCAGTTTAAGTGGGCGAACTAATGAAAAACTGTTTTTT	CASSLSGRTNEKLFF
.	.	TRBV7-2	TRBJ1-6	TGTGCCAGCAGCTTAGGGACCCCCAGTTATTCACCCCTCCACTTT	CASSLGTPSYSPLHF
TRBD2	.	TRBV7-2	TRBJ2-1	TGTGCCAGCAGCTTAGGTCTAGCGGGTGATGAGCAGTTCTTC	CASSLGLAGDEQFF
.	.	TRBV2	TRBJ1-1	TGTGCCAGCAGTGGTTTCAGGGTATGGAGTGAACCTGAAGCTTTCTTT	CASSGFRVWSEPEAFF
.	.	TRBV7-2	TRBJ2-1	TGTGCCAGCAGCTTAGCGCTCCTACTAGCTTCGAGCTCCTACAATGAGCAGTTCTTC	CASSLALLLASSSYNEQFF
.	.	TRBV2	TRBJ1-2	TGTGCCAGCAGTTGGGCTAACTATGGCTACACCTTC	CASSWANYGYTF
.	.	TRBV6-6	TRBJ1-2	TGTGCCAGCAGTGGCAGGAGGGAGAACTATGGCTACACCTTC	CASSGRRENYGYTF
TRBD1	.	TRBV18	TRBJ2-2	TGTGCCAGCTCACGAACCGGGACAGTAAACACCGGGGAGCTGTTTTTT	CASSRTGTVNTGELFF
.	.	TRBV5-6	TRBJ1-2	TGTGCCAGCAGCTTGGAATATGGCTACACCTTC	CASSLEYGYTF
.	.	TRBV5-1	TRBJ2-7	TGCGCCAGCAGCTTACAGGGCGCTCCCTACGAGCAGTACTTC	CASSLQGAPYEQYF
.	.	TRBV10-2	TRBJ1-2	TGCGCCAGCAGTGACAGTTATGGCTACACCTTC	CASSDSYGYTF
.	.	TRBV7-2	TRBJ1-5	TGTGCCAGCAGCTTAGTGTTCGGGGGAAGCAATCAGCCCCAGCATTTT	CASSLVFGGSNQPQHF
TRBD2	.	TRBV5-4	TRBJ2-5	TGTGCCAGCACCCCGGTAGCGGGGGCGCAAGAGACCCAGTACTTC	CASTPVAGAQETQYF
.	.	TRBV30	TRBJ2-2	TGTGCCTGGAGGCGGGGTAGCACCGGGGAGCTGTTTTTT	CAWRRGSTGELFF
.	.	TRBV2	TRBJ2-1	TGTGCCACCATAGCTAGCGTACCAATGGGGGAGCAGTTCTTC	CATIASVPMGEQFF
.	.	TRBV6-5	TRBJ2-7	TGTGCCAGCAGCCCGCCCGGAGGCAGAGCCTACGAGCAGTACTTC	CASSPPGGRAYEQYF
.	.	TRBV6-6	TRBJ1-4	TGTGCCAGCAGTTCTGGGCAACTGTTTTTT	CASSSGQLFF
TRBD1	.	TRBV15	TRBJ1-2	TGTGCCACCAGCCCCGACAGGGGCTATGGCTACACCTTC	CATSPDRGYGYTF
.	.	TRBV19	TRBJ2-3	TGTGCCAGTAGCTCTAACCTCTCAGGTCCAGATACGCAGTATTTT	CASSSNLSGPDTQYF
.	.	TRBV19	TRBJ1-5	TGTGCCAGTAGTACCCAAGGGGGGACCAATCAGCCCCAGCATTTT	CASSTQGGTNQPQHF
.	once	TRBV6-5	TRBJ2-6	TGTGCCAGCTCTGGGGCCAACGTCCTGACTTTC	CASSGANVLTF
.	.	TRBV7-9	TRBJ2-7	TGTGCCAGCAGCTTAGGTTCTACACCCGTGGAGCAGTACTTC	CASSLGSTPVEQYF
TRBD1	.	TRBV19	TRBJ1-6	TGTGCCAGTAGTATAGGCGGGACAGCGGGTGAGACCCTCCACTTT	CASSIGGTAGETLHF
.	.	TRBV23-1	TRBJ1-4	TGCGCCAGCAGTCAAGCCCTGACGGGGGTTGAACGCGAAAAACTGTTTTTT	CASSQALTGVEREKLFF
.	.	TRBV12-2	TRBJ1-2	TGTGCAAGTCGCCCCCGGACAGGGGTGACGGGACGGTATGGCTACACCTTC	CASRPRTGVTGRYGYTF
.	.	TRBV7-9	TRBJ1-5	TGTGCCAGCAGCAGGGTGGGGGGGAGCAATCAGCCCCAGCATTTT	CASSRVGGSNQPQHF
.	.	TRBV2	TRBJ2-2	TGTGCCAGCAGTGTTGTGGAGGGGGCGGCGAACACCGGGGAGCTGTTTTTT	CASSVVEGAANTGELFF
.	.	TRBV10-1	TRBJ2-2	TGCGCCAGCAGCGACAGTTCCCAGGGTCCCACCGGGGAGCTGTTTTTT	CASSDSSQGPTGELFF
TRBD1	.	TRBV28	TRBJ1-6	TGTGCCAGCACCGTGCCCAGGGACAGAATCGACCCCCGGTCCTCACCCCTCCACTTT	CASTVPRDRIDPRSSPLHF
.	.	TRBV28	TRBJ2-7	TGTGCCAGCAGTATAAAGCCGACAGCCTACGAGCAGTACTTC	CASSIKPTAYEQYF
.	.	TRBV28	TRBJ1-2	TGTGCCAGCAATCAAGATGGGCAGGGAAGATGGTATGGCTACACCTTC	CASNQDGQGRWYGYTF
TRBD1	.	TRBV7-9	TRBJ2-2	TGTGCCAGCAGCTTTTACGGGACAGGGTTCACCGGGGAGCTGTTTTTT	CASSFYGTGFTGELFF
.	.	TRBV10-3	TRBJ2-7	TGTGCCATCAGTGAGGGCGGCGAGCAGTACTTC	CAISEGGEQYF
.	.	TRBV30	TRBJ2-2	TGTGCCTGGAACAGGGACACCGGGGAGCTGTTTTTT	CAWNRDTGELFF
.	.	TRBV5-1	TRBJ2-5	TGCGCCAGCCAGGGGCAGGCCCAAGAGACCCAGTACTTC	CASQGQAQETQYF
.	.	TRBV28	TRBJ1-5	TGTGCCATCACACCGGGATCCCCTACTCAGCCCCAGCATTTT	CAITPGSPTQPQHF
TRBD2	.	TRBV5-1	TRBJ2-2	TGCGCCAGCAGCTTTAGCGGGAGGGCCAACACCGGGGAGCTGTTTTTT	CASSFSGRANTGELFF
.	.	TRBV7-9	TRBJ1-4	TGTGCCAGCAGCTTAGGGGGTGCAAATGAAAAACTGTTTTTT	CASSLGGANEKLFF
TRBD1	.	TRBV6-6	TRBJ2-5	TGTGCCAGCAGTTACGGGACAGAACAAGAGACCCAGTACTTC	CASSYGTEQETQYF
.	.	TRBV6-1	TRBJ1-2	TGTGCCAGCAGTGATTTTAGGGGAACTAACTATGGCTACACCTTC	CASSDFRGTNYGYTF
.	.	TRBV10-3	TRBJ2-7	TGTGCCATCAGTGAGTCGGCCTCCTACGAGCAGTACTTC	CAISESASYEQYF
.	.	TRBV5-4	TRBJ1-2	TGTGCCAGCAGCCCGGATCCGGGTTTTGGTTATGGCTACACCTTC	CASSPDPGFGYGYTF
TRBD1	.	TRBV29-1	TRBJ1-2	TGCAGCGTACGAACCGGGACAGGGAATGGCTACACCTTC	CSVRTGTGNGYTF
.	.	TRBV19	TRBJ1-2	TGTGCCAGTAGTATATCACAGAACTATGGCTACACCTTC	CASSISQNYGYTF
TRBD2	once	TRBV7-2	TRBJ2-5	TGTGCCAGCAGCTTGAGCGGGACCCCATACTTC	CASSLSGTPYF
TRBD1	.	TRBV6-4	TRBJ1-6	TGTGCCAGCAGAGGACAGGGGAATTCACCCCTCCACTTT	CASRGQGNSPLHF
TRBD2	.	TRBV2	TRBJ2-1	TGTGCCAGTAAGAATGGGACTAGTGTTATAAATGAGCAGTTCTTC	CASKNGTSVINEQFF
.	.	TRBV5-4	TRBJ1-1	TGTGCCAGCAGCTTGGTAGGTCTCTTGGGGTACACTGAAGCTTTCTTT	CASSLVGLLGYTEAFF
TRBD1	once	TRBV18	TRBJ1-2	TGTGCCAGCTCAGAAACCCGACAGGGCCTGCGGGGCTACACCTTC	CASSETRQGLRGYTF
.	.	TRBV6-1	TRBJ2-5	TGTGCCAGCAGGGGGGGGCCCGACCGGGAGACCCAGTACTTC	CASRGGPDRETQYF